The clone carrying this TCR beta chain was detected a few times. Its antigen remains unidentified. Molecular-barcoded quantitative 5'-RACE produced these TCR beta libraries. MiXCR, applied by TCRdb to the 5' RACE reads, yields one record per CDR3 protein. The data hold just under 550,000 distinct CDR3 sequences, with 12% observed a single time. Germline CDR1 LGHDT, CDR2 YNNKEL (reference sequence). V dropped 10 bases and J dropped 2 bases, with 12 bases sitting between them. The CDR3 loop spans 12 amino acids. The data derive from a study of CD8 T cells in ankylosing spondylitis. Study results and limitations: Disease-linked clones were CD8+ and relatively rare in peripheral blood. The clones that were linked to disease were reported to be significantly enriched in matched synovial fluid samples from ankylosing spondylitis patients. Seven or eight highly homologous variants formed a TCR beta motif that appeared characteristic of ankylosing spondylitis blood.

The chain uses TRBV3-1 and TRBJ2-7; TRBD2 might be the D (7 bases). The sequenced material came from blood, either unsorted or a sorted T cell fraction (not recorded which). This receptor was identified in a male donor with ankylosing spondylitis. CDR3 residues: CATRGRAYEQYF. The CDR3 DNA reads TGTGCCACGAGGGGGAGGGCCTACGAGCAGTACTTC.